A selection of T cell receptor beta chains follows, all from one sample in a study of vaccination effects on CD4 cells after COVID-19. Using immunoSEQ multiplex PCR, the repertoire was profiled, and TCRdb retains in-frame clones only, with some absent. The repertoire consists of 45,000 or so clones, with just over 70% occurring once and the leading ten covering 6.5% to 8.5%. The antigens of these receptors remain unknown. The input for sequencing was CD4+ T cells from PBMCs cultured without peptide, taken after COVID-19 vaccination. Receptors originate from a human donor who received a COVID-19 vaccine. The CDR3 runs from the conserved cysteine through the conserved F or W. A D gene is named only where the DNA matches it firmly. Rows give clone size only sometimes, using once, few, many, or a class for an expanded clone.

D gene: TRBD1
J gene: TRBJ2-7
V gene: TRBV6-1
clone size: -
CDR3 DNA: TGTGCCAGCAGTGACAGGGGGTACCGAACCTCCCGGACCTACGAGCAGTACTTC
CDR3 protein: CASSDRGYRTSRTYEQYF

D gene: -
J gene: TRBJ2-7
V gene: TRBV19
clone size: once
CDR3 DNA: TGTGCCAGTAGTATTAGAGCGGCCGGGACCGACGAGCAGTACTTC
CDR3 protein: CASSIRAAGTDEQYF

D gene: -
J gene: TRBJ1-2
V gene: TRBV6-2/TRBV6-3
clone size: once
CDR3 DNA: TGTGCCAGCAGTTACACGAGGACGACGGGGGGTTACACCTTC
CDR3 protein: CASSYTRTTGGYTF

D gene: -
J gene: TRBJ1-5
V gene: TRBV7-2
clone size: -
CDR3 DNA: TGTGCCAGCAGCTTAGATTCTGATCAGCCCCAGCATTTT
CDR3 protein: CASSLDSDQPQHF

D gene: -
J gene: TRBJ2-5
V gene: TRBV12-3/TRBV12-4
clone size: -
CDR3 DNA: TGTGCCAGCAGGTTGGGGCGGTTCGAGACCCAGTACTTC
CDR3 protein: CASRLGRFETQYF

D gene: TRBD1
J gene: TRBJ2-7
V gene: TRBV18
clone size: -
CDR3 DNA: TGTGCCAGCTCACCCTCGGGACAGGGATACGAGCAGTACTTC
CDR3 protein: CASSPSGQGYEQYF

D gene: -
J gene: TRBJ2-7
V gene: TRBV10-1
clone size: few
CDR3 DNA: TGCGCCAGCAGTGAGGACCCAAACTACGAGCAGTACTTC
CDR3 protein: CASSEDPNYEQYF

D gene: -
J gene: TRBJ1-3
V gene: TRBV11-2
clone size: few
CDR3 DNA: TGTGCCAGCAGCTTAGTACGGGGACGGACTGGAAACACCATATATTTT
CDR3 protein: CASSLVRGRTGNTIYF

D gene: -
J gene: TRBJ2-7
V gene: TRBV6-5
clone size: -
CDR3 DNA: TGTGCCAGCAGCCGCTCCCTGTCCTCCTACGAGCAGTACTTC
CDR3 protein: CASSRSLSSYEQYF

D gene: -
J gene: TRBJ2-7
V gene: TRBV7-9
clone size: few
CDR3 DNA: TGTGCCAGCAGCTTAGTTTCTGGGACCCTCTACGAGCAGTACTTC
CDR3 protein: CASSLVSGTLYEQYF

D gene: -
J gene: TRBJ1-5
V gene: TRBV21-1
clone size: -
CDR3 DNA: TGTGCCAGCAGCAAAGAAGGGAATCAGCCCCAGCATTTT
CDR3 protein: CASSKEGNQPQHF

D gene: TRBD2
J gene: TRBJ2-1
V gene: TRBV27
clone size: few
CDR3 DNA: TGTGCCAGCAGTTTATATGCCCTAGCGGGAAATGAGCAGTTCTTC
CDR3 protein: CASSLYALAGNEQFF

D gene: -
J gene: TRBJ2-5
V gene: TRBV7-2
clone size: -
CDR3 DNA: TGTGCCAGCAGCTTCAGGCACCAAGAGACCCAGTACTTC
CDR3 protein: CASSFRHQETQYF

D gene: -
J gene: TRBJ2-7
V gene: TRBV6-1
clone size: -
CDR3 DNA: TGTGCCAGCAGTGAAATTCTTCAACTACGGGGCAAGCCCTTCTTCTCCTACGAGCAGTACTTC
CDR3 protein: CASSEILQLRGKPFFSYEQYF

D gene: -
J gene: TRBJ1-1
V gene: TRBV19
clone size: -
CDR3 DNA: TGTGCCAGTAGTATAGATCGGGATGCCGGGAGGGCTTTCTTT
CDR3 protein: CASSIDRDAGRAFF

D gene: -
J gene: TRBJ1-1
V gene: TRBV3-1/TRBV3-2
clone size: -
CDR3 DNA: TGTGCCAGCAGCCAGGATGAGCTAAACACTGAAGCTTTCTTT
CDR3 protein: CASSQDELNTEAFF

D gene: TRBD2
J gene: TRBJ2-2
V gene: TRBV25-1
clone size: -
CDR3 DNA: TGTGCCAGCAGTCAAGGACTAGCGGGAGGGACCGGGGAGCTGTTTTTT
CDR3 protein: CASSQGLAGGTGELFF

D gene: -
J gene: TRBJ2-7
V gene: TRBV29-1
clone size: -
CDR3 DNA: TGCAGCGTTGCTTCGTCGTCCTACGAGCAGTACTTC
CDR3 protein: CSVASSSYEQYF

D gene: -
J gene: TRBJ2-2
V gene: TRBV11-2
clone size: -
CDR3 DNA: TGTGCCAGCAGCAGGATGAGGGGGGGAGCCGGGGAGCTGTTTTTT
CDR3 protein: CASSRMRGGAGELFF

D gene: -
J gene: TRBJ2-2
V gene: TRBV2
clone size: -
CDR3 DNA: TGTGCCAGCAGTGATCTGGGGCCAAGCCTCAACACCGGGGAGCTGTTTTTT
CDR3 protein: CASSDLGPSLNTGELFF

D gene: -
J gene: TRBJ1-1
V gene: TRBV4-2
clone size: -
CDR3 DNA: TGTGCCAGCAGCCAAGAAAGACGGACTATTGGTGAAGCTTTCTTT
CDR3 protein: CASSQERRTIGEAFF

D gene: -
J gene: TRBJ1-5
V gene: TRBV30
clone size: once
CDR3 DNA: TGTGCCTGGAGTACCAACACAGGCAATCAGCCCCAGCATTTT
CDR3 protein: CAWSTNTGNQPQHF

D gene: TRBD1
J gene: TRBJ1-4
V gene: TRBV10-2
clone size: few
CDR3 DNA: TGCGCCAGCAGTACAGGGGGAACTAATGAAAAACTGTTTTTT
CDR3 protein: CASSTGGTNEKLFF

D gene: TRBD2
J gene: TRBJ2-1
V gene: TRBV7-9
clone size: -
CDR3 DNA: TGTGCCAGCAGCCCCAGAGCGGGAGGGGGTGAGCAGTTCTTC
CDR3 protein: CASSPRAGGGEQFF

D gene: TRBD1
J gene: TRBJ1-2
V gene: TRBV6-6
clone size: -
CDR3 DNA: TGTGCCAGCAGTTACGCCGGGACAGCTAACTATGGCTACACCTTC
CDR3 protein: CASSYAGTANYGYTF

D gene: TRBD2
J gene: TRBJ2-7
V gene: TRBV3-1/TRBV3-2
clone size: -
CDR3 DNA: TGTGCCAGCAGCCAAGTAGGGACTAGCGGGAGTAGTGGTACGTACTTC
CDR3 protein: CASSQVGTSGSSGTYF